The T cell receptor beta chain under discussion was sequenced for a study of beta chain features in type 1 diabetes. About the study: Cells sorted and examined across all samples totaled 90 million to 120 million.

cDNA synthesis used the whole RNA isolate, giving expressed TCRB sequences. Libraries were prepared by immunoSEQ multiplex PCR; TCRdb keeps only in-frame clonotypes and omits some of them. The sample includes about 400,000 clones, around 12% of them seen just once. Findings and limits, study-wide: Among patients with Type 1 diabetes, TCRB CDR3s were moderately but significantly shorter in every one of the four CD4+ subsets. Relative to healthy donors, patients appeared to have naive, central memory and Treg TCRB repertoires that were more similar.

Sorting of CD4+ naive, central memory, regulatory and stem cell-like memory cells was performed via CD45RO/CCR7/CD25/CD127/CD95/CD27. This clone was observed a handful of times. What it binds is not known. The CDR3 has 16 amino acids. The junction had 6 bases not matched to a gene; V was cut back by 0 bases and J by 5 bases. Germline CDR1 PRHDT, CDR2 FYEKMQ (reference sequence). The chain recombines TRBV13 with TRBJ2-7; TRBD2 matches 11 bases. Sequencing input: naive CD4+ T cells from blood. The clonotype comes from a woman younger than 35 with type 1 diabetes. The CDR3 is CASSLGSQLAGDEQYF. For the CDR3, the DNA is TGTGCCAGCAGCTTAGGATCACAACTAGCGGGGGACGAGCAGTACTTC.